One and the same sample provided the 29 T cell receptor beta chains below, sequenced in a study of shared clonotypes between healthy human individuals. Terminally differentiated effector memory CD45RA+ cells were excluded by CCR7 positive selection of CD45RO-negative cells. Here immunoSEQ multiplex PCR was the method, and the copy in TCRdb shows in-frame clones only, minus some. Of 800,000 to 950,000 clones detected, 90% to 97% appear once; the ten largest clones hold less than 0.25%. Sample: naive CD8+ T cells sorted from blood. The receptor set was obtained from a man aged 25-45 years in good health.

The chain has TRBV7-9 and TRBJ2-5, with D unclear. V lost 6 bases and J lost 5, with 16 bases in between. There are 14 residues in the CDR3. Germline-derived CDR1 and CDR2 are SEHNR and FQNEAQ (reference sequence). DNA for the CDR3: TGTGCCAGCAGATTCATGGCCGACTTCGAGACCCAGTACTTC. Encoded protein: CASRFMADFETQYF.

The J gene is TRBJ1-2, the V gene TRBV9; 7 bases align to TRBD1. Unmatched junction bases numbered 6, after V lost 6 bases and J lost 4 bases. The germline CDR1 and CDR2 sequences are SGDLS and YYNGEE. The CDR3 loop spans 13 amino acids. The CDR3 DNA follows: TGTGCCAGCAACCTCAGGGGGACCTATGGCTACACCTTC. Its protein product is CASNLRGTYGYTF. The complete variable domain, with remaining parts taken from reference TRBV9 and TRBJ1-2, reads DSGVTQTPKHLITATGQRVTLRCSPRSGDLSVYWYQQSLDQGLQFLIQYYNGEERAKGNILERFSAQQFPDLHSELNLSSLELGDSALYFCASNLRGTYGYTFGSGTRLTVV.

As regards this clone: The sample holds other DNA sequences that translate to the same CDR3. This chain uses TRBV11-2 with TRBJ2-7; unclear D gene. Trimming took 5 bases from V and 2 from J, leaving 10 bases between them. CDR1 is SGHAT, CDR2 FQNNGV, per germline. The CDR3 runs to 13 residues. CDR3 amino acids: CASSLEVPYEQYF. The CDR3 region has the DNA TGTGCCAGCAGCCTTGAGGTTCCCTACGAGCAGTACTTC.

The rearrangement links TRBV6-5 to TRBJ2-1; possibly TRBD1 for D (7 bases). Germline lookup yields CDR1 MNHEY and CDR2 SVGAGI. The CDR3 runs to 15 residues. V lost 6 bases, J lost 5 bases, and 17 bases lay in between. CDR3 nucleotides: TGTGCCAGCAGACGCCCCGCAGGGGGGAACAATGAGCAGTTCTTC. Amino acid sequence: CASRRPAGGNNEQFF.

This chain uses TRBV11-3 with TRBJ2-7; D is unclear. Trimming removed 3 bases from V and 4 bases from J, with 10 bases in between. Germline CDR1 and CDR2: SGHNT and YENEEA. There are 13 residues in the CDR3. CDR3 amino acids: CASSFAPAYEQYF. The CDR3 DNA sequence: TGTGCCAGCAGCTTTGCTCCCGCTTACGAGCAGTACTTC.

The CDR3 is CASSMGETLFTSYEQYF. CDR3 DNA sequence: TGTGCCAGCAGTATGGGTGAAACATTGTTCACCTCCTACGAGCAGTACTTC. The chain joins TRBV5-6 to TRBJ2-7, with D uncertain. The CDR3 runs 17 residues. Germline CDR1 reads SGHDT; CDR2 reads YYEEEE. The V end was cut by 5 bases, the J end by 0 bases, with 21 bases between. Together with reference TRBV5-6 and TRBJ2-7, the CDR3 gives the full variable domain: DAGVTQSPTHLIKTRGQQVTLRCSPKSGHDTVSWYQQALGQGPQFIFQYYEEEERQRGNFPDRFSGHQFPNYSSELNVNALLLGDSALYLCASSMGETLFTSYEQYFGPGTRLTVT.

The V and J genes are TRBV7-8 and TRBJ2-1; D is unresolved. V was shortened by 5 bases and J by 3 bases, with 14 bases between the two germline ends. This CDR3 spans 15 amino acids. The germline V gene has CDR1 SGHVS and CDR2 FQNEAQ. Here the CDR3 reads CASSPDTLFYNEQFF. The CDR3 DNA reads TGTGCCAGCAGCCCCGATACATTATTCTACAATGAGCAGTTCTTC.

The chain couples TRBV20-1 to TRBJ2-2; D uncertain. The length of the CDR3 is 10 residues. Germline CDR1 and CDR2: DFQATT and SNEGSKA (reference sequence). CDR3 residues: CMQNTGELFF. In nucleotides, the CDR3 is TGCATGCAAAACACCGGGGAGCTGTTTTTT.

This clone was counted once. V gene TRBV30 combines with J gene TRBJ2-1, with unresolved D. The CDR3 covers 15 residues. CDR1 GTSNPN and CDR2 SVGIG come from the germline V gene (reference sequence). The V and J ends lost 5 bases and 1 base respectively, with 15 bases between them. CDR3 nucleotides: TGTGCCTGGGGCCTCGGATCATTTTCCTACAATGAGCAGTTCTTC. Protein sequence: CAWGLGSFSYNEQFF.

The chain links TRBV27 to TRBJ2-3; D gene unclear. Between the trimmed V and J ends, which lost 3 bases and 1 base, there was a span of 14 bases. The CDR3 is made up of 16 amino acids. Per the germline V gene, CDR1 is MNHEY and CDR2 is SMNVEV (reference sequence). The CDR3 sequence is CASSLRRAQGTDTQYF. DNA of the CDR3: TGTGCCAGCAGTTTGCGTCGTGCGCAGGGCACAGATACGCAGTATTTT.

The CDR3 spells CASRPRTGFDQPQHF. As DNA, the CDR3 is TGTGCCAGCAGACCAAGGACAGGGTTTGACCAGCCCCAGCATTTT. The V call is TRBV27, the J call TRBJ1-5; 8 bases match TRBD1. In germline, CDR1 is MNHEY, CDR2 SMNVEV (reference sequence). V was clipped by 6 bases and J by 7 bases; unmatched bases: 11. The CDR3 is 15 amino acids.

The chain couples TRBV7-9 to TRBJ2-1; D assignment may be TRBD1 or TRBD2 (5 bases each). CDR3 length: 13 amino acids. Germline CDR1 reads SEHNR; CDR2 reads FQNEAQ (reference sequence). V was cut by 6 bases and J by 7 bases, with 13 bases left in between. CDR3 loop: CASRGENFNEQFF. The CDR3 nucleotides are TGTGCCAGCAGGGGGGAAAATTTTAATGAGCAGTTCTTC.

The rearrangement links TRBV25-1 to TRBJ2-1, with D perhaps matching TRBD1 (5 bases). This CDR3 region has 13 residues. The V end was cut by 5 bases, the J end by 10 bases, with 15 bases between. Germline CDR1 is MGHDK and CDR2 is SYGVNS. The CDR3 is CASSPRAAGEQFF. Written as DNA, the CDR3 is TGTGCCAGCAGTCCCAGGGCGGCAGGGGAGCAGTTCTTC.

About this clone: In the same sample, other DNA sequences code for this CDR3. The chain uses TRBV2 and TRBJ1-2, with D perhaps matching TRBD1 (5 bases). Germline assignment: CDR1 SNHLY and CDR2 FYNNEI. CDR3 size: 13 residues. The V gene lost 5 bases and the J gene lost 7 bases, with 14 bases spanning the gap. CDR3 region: CASSPQPGFGYTF. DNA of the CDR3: TGTGCCAGCAGTCCTCAGCCAGGGTTTGGCTACACCTTC.

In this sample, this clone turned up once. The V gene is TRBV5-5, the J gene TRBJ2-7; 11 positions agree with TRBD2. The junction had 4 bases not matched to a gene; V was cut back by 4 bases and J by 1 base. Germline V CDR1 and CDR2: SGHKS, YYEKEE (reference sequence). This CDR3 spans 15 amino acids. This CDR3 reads CASSPTSGTSYEQYF. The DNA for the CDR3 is TGTGCCAGCAGCCCGACTAGCGGGACTTCCTACGAGCAGTACTTC. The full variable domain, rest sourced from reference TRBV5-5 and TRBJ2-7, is DAGVTQSPTHLIKTRGQQVTLRCSPISGHKSVSWYQQVLGQGPQFIFQYYEKEERGRGNFPDRFSARQFPNYSSELNVNALLLGDSALYLCASSPTSGTSYEQYFGPGTRLTVT.

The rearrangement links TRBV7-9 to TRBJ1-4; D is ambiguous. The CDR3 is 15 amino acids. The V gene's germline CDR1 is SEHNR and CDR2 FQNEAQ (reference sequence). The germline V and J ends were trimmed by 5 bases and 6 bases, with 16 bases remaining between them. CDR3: CASSPPPFLDEKLFF. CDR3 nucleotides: TGTGCCAGCAGCCCGCCGCCTTTTCTGGATGAAAAACTGTTTTTT.

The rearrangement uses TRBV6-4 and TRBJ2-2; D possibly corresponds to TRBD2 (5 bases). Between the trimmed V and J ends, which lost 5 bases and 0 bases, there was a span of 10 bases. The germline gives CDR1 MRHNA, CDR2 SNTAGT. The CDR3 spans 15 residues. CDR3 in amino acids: CASSLGGTNTGELFF. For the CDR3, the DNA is TGTGCCAGCAGTCTTGGAGGCACGAACACCGGGGAGCTGTTTTTT.

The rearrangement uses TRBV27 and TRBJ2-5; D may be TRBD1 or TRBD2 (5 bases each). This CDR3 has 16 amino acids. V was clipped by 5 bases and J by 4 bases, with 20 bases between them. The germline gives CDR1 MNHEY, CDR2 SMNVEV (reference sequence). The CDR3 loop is CASSPLPARAGETQYF. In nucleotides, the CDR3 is TGTGCCAGCAGTCCTTTGCCCGCCAGGGCGGGAGAGACCCAGTACTTC.

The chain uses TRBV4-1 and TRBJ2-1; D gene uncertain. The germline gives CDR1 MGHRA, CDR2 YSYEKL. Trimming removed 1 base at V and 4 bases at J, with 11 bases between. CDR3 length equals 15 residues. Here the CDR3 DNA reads TGCGCCAGCAGCCAAGGTGACAATCGGTACAATGAGCAGTTCTTC. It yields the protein CASSQGDNRYNEQFF.

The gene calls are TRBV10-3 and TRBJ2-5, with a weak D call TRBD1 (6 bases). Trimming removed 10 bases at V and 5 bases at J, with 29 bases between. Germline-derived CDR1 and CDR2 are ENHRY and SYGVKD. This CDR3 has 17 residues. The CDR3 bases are TGTGCCACCAGACAAGAACAGCTCCGGGGTCAGGGGGAGACCCAGTACTTC. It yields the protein CATRQEQLRGQGETQYF.

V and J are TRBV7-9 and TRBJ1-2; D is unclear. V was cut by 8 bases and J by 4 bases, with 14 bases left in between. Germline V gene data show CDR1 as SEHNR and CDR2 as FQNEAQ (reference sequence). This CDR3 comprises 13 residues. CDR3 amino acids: CASGSRVSYGYTF. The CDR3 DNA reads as TGTGCCAGCGGCTCCCGGGTTAGCTATGGCTACACCTTC.

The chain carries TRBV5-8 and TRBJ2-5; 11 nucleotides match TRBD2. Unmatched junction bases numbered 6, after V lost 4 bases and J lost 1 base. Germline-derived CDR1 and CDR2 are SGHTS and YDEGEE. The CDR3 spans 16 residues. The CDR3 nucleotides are TGTGCCAGCAGCAGCAATAGCGGGAGGGCCCAAGAGACCCAGTACTTC. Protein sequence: CASSSNSGRAQETQYF.

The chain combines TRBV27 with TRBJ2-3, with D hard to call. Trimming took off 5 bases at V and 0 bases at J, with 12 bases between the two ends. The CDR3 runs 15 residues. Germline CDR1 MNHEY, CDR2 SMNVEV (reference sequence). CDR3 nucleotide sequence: TGTGCCAGCAGTGTGGCTATTCTTAGCACAGATACGCAGTATTTT. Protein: CASSVAILSTDTQYF.

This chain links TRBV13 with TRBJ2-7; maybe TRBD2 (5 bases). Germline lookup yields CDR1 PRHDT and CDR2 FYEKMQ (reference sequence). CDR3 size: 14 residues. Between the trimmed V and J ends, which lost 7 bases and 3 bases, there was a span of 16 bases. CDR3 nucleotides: TGTGCCAGCACCCCCGGGGAAAAAGTCTACGAGCAGTACTTC. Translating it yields CASTPGEKVYEQYF.

The CDR3 nucleotides are TGTGCCAGCAGCCAAGGACTAGCGGGAGACTGGTCATATCCGTTCTTC. This sequence encodes CASSQGLAGDWSYPFF. The chain uses TRBV14 and TRBJ2-1; 12 bases line up with TRBD2. After removal of 1 base from V and 15 bases from J, the junction contained 13 bases not matched to a gene. The V gene's germline CDR1 is SGHDN and CDR2 FVKESK. The CDR3 loop spans 16 amino acids.

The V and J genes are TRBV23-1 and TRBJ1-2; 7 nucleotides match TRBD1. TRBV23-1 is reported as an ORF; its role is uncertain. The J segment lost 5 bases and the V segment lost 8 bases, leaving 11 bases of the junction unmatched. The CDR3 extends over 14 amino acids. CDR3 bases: TGCGCCAGCCCTGTCCGGGACAGAGGGTATGGCTACACCTTC. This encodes CASPVRDRGYGYTF.

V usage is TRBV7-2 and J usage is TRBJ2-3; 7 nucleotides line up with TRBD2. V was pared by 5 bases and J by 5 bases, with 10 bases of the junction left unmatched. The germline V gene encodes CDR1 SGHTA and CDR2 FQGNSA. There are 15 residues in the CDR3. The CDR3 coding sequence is TGTGCCAGCAGCCAGGGACTACCGATTCGAGATACGCAGTATTTT. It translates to CASSQGLPIRDTQYF.

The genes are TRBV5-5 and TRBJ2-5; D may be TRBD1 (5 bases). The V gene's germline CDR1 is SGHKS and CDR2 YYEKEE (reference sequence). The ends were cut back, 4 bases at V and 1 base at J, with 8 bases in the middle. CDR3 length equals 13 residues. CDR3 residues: CASSRTTQETQYF. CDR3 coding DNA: TGTGCCAGCAGCCGGACAACCCAAGAGACCCAGTACTTC.

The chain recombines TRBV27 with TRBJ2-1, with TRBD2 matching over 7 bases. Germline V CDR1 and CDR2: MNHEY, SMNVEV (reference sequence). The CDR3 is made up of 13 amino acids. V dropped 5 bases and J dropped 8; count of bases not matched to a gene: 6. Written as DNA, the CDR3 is TGTGCCAGCAGTGCCCGACTAGCCGATGAGCAGTTCTTC. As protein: CASSARLADEQFF.